Sequencing of this TCR beta chain was carried out in a study of beta chain features in type 1 diabetes. Regarding the study as a whole: Any HLA type influence on TCRB rearrangement was left unresolved here. People with Type 1 diabetes carried modestly yet significantly shorter TCRB CDR3s in all four CD4+ subsets.

As for this clone: Its specificity is not known.

The V gene end was trimmed by 8 bases and the J gene end by 3 bases; junction bases not matched to a gene: 5. In germline, CDR1 is MNHNS, CDR2 SASEGT. The CDR3 runs 13 residues. Every bit of the isolated RNA underwent reverse transcription, so sequencing read expressed TCRB transcripts. Profiled with immunoSEQ multiplex PCR; TCRdb holds only in-frame clones, not every one. The sample comprises 680,000 or so clones, 15% to 19% of which are singletons, and about 0.093% rests with the top ten. The sequenced material came from naive CD4+ T cells from blood. This chain connects TRBV6-1 to TRBJ2-5; the match to TRBD1 covers 8 bases. This sequence originates from a man between 18 and 35 years old in good health. CDR3 sequence (DNA): TGTGCCAGCGACAGGGGTGTAAAAGAGACCCAGTACTTC. It translates to CASDRGVKETQYF.